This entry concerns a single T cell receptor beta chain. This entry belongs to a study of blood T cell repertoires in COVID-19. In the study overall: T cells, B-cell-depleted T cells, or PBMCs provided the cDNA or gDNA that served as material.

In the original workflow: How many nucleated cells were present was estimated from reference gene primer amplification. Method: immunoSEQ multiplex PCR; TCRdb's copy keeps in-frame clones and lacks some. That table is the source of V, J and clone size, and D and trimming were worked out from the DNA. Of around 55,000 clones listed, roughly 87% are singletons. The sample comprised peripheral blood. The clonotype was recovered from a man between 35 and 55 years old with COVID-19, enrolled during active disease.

The CDR3 loop reads CASSLGLAGVSYEQYF. DNA of the CDR3: TGTGCCAGCAGCTTGGGACTAGCGGGGGTGAGTTACGAGCAGTACTTC. The chain uses TRBV5-5 and TRBJ2-7; 12 bases agree with TRBD2. From germline, CDR1 is SGHKS and CDR2 YYEKEE (reference sequence). The CDR3 totals 16 residues. V gave up 0 bases and J gave up 4 bases; unmatched junction bases: 5.